This TCR beta chain was recovered during a study of T cells in Graves' hyperthyroidism and ophthalmopathy. Study-wide points: Classification by a 13 V-J model distinguished ophthalmopathy from stable hyperthyroidism.

Details on this clonotype: Its antigen is currently unknown. This is likely a read error, given that the CDR3 carries no conserved phenylalanine or tryptophan at its end.

The CDR3 length is 16 residues. V was shortened by 4 bases and J by 1 base, with 14 bases between the two germline ends. In germline, CDR1 is LGHDT, CDR2 YNNKEL (reference sequence). Researchers took RNA transcripts and amplified the TCR beta CDR3 regions from them. The TCR CDR3 first-round RT-PCR relied on the HTBI primer set. TCRdb re-derived calls from the multiplex PCR reads in MiXCR, one entry per CDR3 protein. This sample has hundreds of thousands of distinct CDR3 sequences, with approximately 18% found just once. Newly diagnosed hyperthyroidism, duration under 2 months, in patients aged 18 to 65.

This chain links TRBV3-1 with TRBJ1-5; a weak D match, TRBD1 (5 bases). This receptor was identified in a woman aged 50 to 65 with Graves' hyperthyroidism that later progressed to Graves' ophthalmopathy. The specimen was blood. CDR3 sequence (DNA): TGTGCCAGCAGCCTAGGGACCCCTGAGAGCAATCAGCCCCAGCATCTT. This translates into CASSLGTPESNQPQHL.